The next 19 T cell receptor beta chains were all read from a single sample in a study of early T cells in non-severe SARS-CoV-2 infection. TCRdb itself ran the 5' RACE reads through MiXCR, one entry per CDR3 protein. The table lists under 25,000 distinct CDR3 sequences, roughly 4.7% of them singletons. The sample consisted of whole blood. The receptors stem from an adult who was a healthcare worker with PCR-confirmed SARS-CoV-2 infection or an uninfected control (not recorded which).

There are many counts of this clonotype. V gene TRBV6-6 combines with J gene TRBJ2-3; 8 bases are a match to TRBD2. Germline values: CDR1 MNHNY, CDR2 SVGAGI (reference sequence). The junction had 11 bases not matched to a gene; V was cut back by 5 bases and J by 1 base. CDR3 length: 17 amino acids. The CDR3: CASSRGRAGVRTDTQYF. Here the CDR3 DNA reads TGTGCCAGCAGTCGAGGGAGAGCGGGGGTGCGCACAGATACGCAGTATTTT.

This clonotype was recorded at least ten times. This sequence joins TRBV7-2 and TRBJ1-1, with 8 bases aligning to TRBD1. From germline, CDR1 is SGHTA and CDR2 FQGNSA. The CDR3 contains 13 residues. The J segment lost 12 bases and the V segment lost 0 bases, leaving 6 bases of the junction unmatched. The CDR3 here is CASSLAGTGFTFF. In nucleotides, the CDR3 is TGTGCCAGCAGCTTAGCAGGGACAGGTTTTACTTTCTTT.

This clonotype was seen a handful of times. The rearrangement uses TRBV11-2 and TRBJ2-6; the D is unclear. The CDR3 has 14 residues. V lost 5 bases and J 3 bases, leaving 8 bases between the germline ends. Germline V gives CDR1 SGHAT, CDR2 FQNNGV. CDR3 amino acids: CASSHSYGANVLTF. The DNA of the CDR3 is TGTGCCAGCAGCCATTCGTATGGGGCCAACGTCCTGACTTTC.

At least ten counts were recorded for this clonotype. The chain's CDR3 is CASMRDGAQPQHF. CDR3 sequence (DNA): TGTGCCAGCATGAGGGACGGGGCTCAGCCCCAGCATTTT. J is TRBJ1-5 and V is TRBV12-3 or TRBV12-4, with a possible D match to TRBD1 (5 bases). Trimming removed 7 bases at V and 6 bases at J, with 13 bases between. This CDR3 contains 13 residues.

The chain links TRBV4-1 to TRBJ1-2; unclear D gene. The CDR3 loop spans 14 amino acids. Germline CDR1 and CDR2: MGHRA and YSYEKL. V lost 0 bases to trimming and J lost 8 bases, with 13 bases between them. CDR3 sequence reads: CASSQDMEDHGYTF. The CDR3 DNA reads TGCGCCAGCAGCCAAGATATGGAGGATCACGGCTACACCTTC.

This clonotype was observed at least ten times. The V gene is TRBV7-2, the J gene TRBJ2-7; either TRBD1 or TRBD2 may fit D (5 bases each). V gave up 3 bases and J gave up 2 bases, with 11 bases separating them. The CDR3 has 14 amino acids. Germline CDR1 is SGHTA and CDR2 is FQGNSA. The chain's CDR3 is CASSFRDVAYEQYF. In DNA form, the CDR3 reads TGTGCCAGCAGCTTCCGGGACGTAGCCTACGAGCAGTACTTC.

This clonotype has ten or more counts. The chain couples TRBV10-2 to TRBJ2-7, with D uncertain. The V end lost 8 bases, the J end lost 0 bases, and 14 bases lay between the germline ends. CDR1 and CDR2 (germline): WSHSY, SAAADI. This CDR3 is built from 14 residues. The CDR3 loop is CASLPGYSSYEQYF. CDR3 coding DNA: TGCGCCAGCCTTCCCGGGTATAGCTCCTACGAGCAGTACTTC.

To note about this clonotype: A much larger clone lies one base from this, so it may be a read error. The V and J genes are TRBV6-4 and TRBJ2-3, with TRBD1 identical over 7 bases. Germline assignment: CDR1 MRHNA and CDR2 SNTAGT. This CDR3 contains 15 residues. After removal of 3 bases from V and 4 bases from J, the junction contained 7 bases not matched to a gene. The CDR3 nucleotides are TGTGCCAGCAGTGAAGGGACAGAGGGCGCAGATACGCAGTATTTT. Translated: CASSEGTEGADTQYF.

This clonotype was detected a few times. V and J are TRBV6-2 or TRBV6-3 and TRBJ1-2; D is uncertain. The V gene's germline CDR1 is MNHEY and CDR2 SVGEGT. The V and J ends lost 8 bases and 3 bases respectively, with 10 bases between them. CDR3 length equals 12 residues. CDR3: CASATTHYGYTF. The CDR3 coding sequence is TGTGCCAGCGCGACTACACACTATGGCTACACCTTC.

There are many counts of this clonotype. This chain connects TRBV6-6 to TRBJ2-4; a weak D match, TRBD1 (5 bases). Germline CDR1 is MNHNY and CDR2 is SVGAGI (reference sequence). Trimming cost V 3 bases and J 0 bases, with 15 bases left between them. The CDR3 spans 17 residues. DNA for the CDR3: TGTGCCAGCAGTTATATACAGGCCTTCCTAGCCAAAAACATTCAGTACTTC. This sequence encodes CASSYIQAFLAKNIQYF.

In this sample, this clonotype turned up many times. V gene TRBV4-2 combines with J gene TRBJ2-1; TRBD1 aligns across 9 bases. Trimming removed 1 base from V and 4 bases from J; junction bases left unmatched: 5. The CDR3 spans 16 residues. The V gene's germline CDR1 is LGHNA and CDR2 YNFKEQ. The CDR3, as DNA: TGTGCCAGCAGCCAAGTGGGGACAGGGCTATACAATGAGCAGTTCTTC. Protein product: CASSQVGTGLYNEQFF.

In DNA, the CDR3 is TGTGCCAGCAGCCAAGGGGGGGCTAGCGCGCAGTATTTT. Amino acids: CASSQGGASAQYF. This chain links TRBV4-2 with TRBJ2-3, with D perhaps assigned TRBD1 or TRBD2 (6 bases each). The CDR3 is made up of 13 amino acids. Trimming removed 1 base from V and 10 bases from J, with 12 bases in between. Germline CDR1 is LGHNA and CDR2 is YNFKEQ.

This clonotype has at least ten counts. This rearrangement joins TRBV29-1 to TRBJ2-5; no reliable D call. This CDR3 has 13 amino acids. The germline V gene has CDR1 SQVTM and CDR2 ANQGSEA. V lost 4 bases, J lost 5 bases, and 14 bases lay in between. The CDR3 DNA reads TGCAGCGTTGGTCAGGTTGCAATCGAGACCCAGTACTTC. Protein product: CSVGQVAIETQYF.

This clonotype was counted a few times. This sequence joins TRBV7-2 and TRBJ2-2; D gene uncertain. Germline CDR1 SGHTA, CDR2 FQGNSA. Trimming pared 5 bases from V and 1 base from J, leaving 20 bases between. The CDR3 is 18 residues long. The CDR3 nucleotides are TGTGCCAGCAGCACAGAGAGAATATCTGAACTGAACACCGGGGAGCTGTTTTTT. Amino acids: CASSTERISELNTGELFF.

There are many counts of this clonotype. Written as DNA, the CDR3 is TGTGCCAGCAGACCCCCCACCAGGGGTCCTACCTACGAGCAGTACTTC. Its translation: CASRPPTRGPTYEQYF. The chain is built from TRBV27 and TRBJ2-7; maybe TRBD1 (6 bases). The CDR3 spans 16 residues. Per germline, CDR1 MNHEY and CDR2 SMNVEV (reference sequence). Trimming left V 6 bases short and J 2 bases short, with 20 bases between.

The sample holds many counts of this clonotype. This chain uses TRBV20-1 with TRBJ1-1; the match to TRBD1 covers 7 bases. The CDR3 extends over 15 amino acids. The junction had 6 bases not matched to a gene; V was cut back by 1 base and J by 1 base. Germline lookup yields CDR1 DFQATT and CDR2 SNEGSKA (reference sequence). The CDR3 DNA sequence: TGCAGTGCTAGAGCAACCGGGGACAGGAACACTGAAGCTTTCTTT. It codes for CSARATGDRNTEAFF.

This clonotype showed up just a few times. The chain links TRBV3-1 to TRBJ2-2; 11 bases are shared with TRBD2. J lost 3 bases, V lost 4 bases, and 4 bases had no gene match. Germline assignment: CDR1 LGHDT and CDR2 YNNKEL (reference sequence). The CDR3 has 16 residues. The CDR3 loop is CASSRLAGTYTGELFF. For the CDR3, the DNA is TGTGCCAGCAGCCGACTAGCGGGGACCTACACCGGGGAGCTGTTTTTT.

Ten or more counts support this clonotype. This chain connects TRBV28 to TRBJ1-5, with no clear D. The germline CDR1 and CDR2 sequences are MDHEN and SYDVKM. This CDR3 contains 16 residues. V lost 6 bases, J lost 0 bases, and 15 bases lay in between. The DNA of the CDR3 is TGTGCCAGCAGGCCAGGCAGCCTCTATAGCAATCAGCCCCAGCATTTT. Residues: CASRPGSLYSNQPQHF.

This clonotype was seen at least ten times. This sequence joins TRBV10-3 and TRBJ2-1; D is perhaps TRBD1 or TRBD2 (5 bases each). The CDR3 covers 16 residues. Germline V lookup: CDR1 ENHRY, CDR2 SYGVKD. V shed 7 bases and J shed 4 bases, with 20 bases lying between them. The DNA for the CDR3 is TGTGCCATCACCCGAGATGGGGGTGACGTGTACAATGAGCAGTTCTTC. Its translation is CAITRDGGDVYNEQFF.